The 5 T cell receptor beta chains in this list originate from one sample, sequenced in a study of T cells after yellow fever vaccination (dated by TCRdb to the late 2010s). The sample's treatment or condition label, decoded: live attenuated yellow fever vaccine strain. To prepare the library, 5' RACE was applied. These reads were obtained on an Illumina HiSeq 2500. TCRdb reran the public reads through fastp at Q25 and MiXCR, keeping productive beta chains. Here each entry gathers all rows of one CDR3 protein and keeps the most common genes and DNA. This sample gives a few hundred thousand distinct CDR3 sequences in total; 6.2% of them show up just once. The ten largest clones add up to approximately 15% of the sample. The sequencing used PBMCs, collected 5 days after the yellow fever booster vaccination. The receptors shown here come from a man aged 25 to 40 who received the YFV17D yellow fever vaccine.

This clonotype was picked up many times. V usage is TRBV10-3 and J usage is TRBJ1-6; unclear D gene. Trimming took off 7 bases at V and 4 bases at J, with 8 bases between the two ends. Germline V gene data show CDR1 as ENHRY and CDR2 as SYGVKD. The CDR3 is made up of 13 amino acids. DNA of the CDR3: TGTGCCATCACCGCCCAATATAATTCACCCCTCCACTTT. It yields the protein CAITAQYNSPLHF.

This clonotype was seen a handful of times. The CDR3 reads CASSVQAGTELGEQYF. CDR3 nucleotide sequence: TGTGCCAGCAGTGTCCAGGCCGGGACCGAACTGGGCGAGCAGTACTTC. The chain has TRBV6-1 and TRBJ2-7, with D possibly called TRBD1 or TRBD2 (5 bases each). V was trimmed by 4 bases and J by 6 bases, leaving 22 bases between them. Germline V CDR1 and CDR2: MNHNS, SASEGT. The CDR3 runs 16 residues.

This clonotype was seen a few times. For the CDR3, the DNA is TGTGCCAGCAGCTCCCTGGGGGGCGGGACTGAAGCTTTCTTT. Residues: CASSSLGGGTEAFF. This sequence joins TRBV7-9 and TRBJ1-1; D is possibly TRBD1 (6 bases). There are 14 residues in the CDR3. Germline V CDR1 and CDR2: SEHNR, FQNEAQ (reference sequence). V lost 4 bases to trimming and J lost 5 bases, with 14 bases between them.

At least ten counts were recorded for this clonotype. The chain is built from TRBV27 and TRBJ1-2; the match to TRBD1 covers 7 bases. The V gene end was trimmed by 6 bases and the J gene end by 5 bases; junction bases not matched to a gene: 6. The CDR3 is 13 amino acids. CDR1 and CDR2 from the germline V gene are MNHEY and SMNVEV (reference sequence). The CDR3 reads CASRSQGGYGYTF. The DNA of the CDR3 is TGTGCCAGCAGGTCCCAGGGGGGATATGGCTACACCTTC.

The V gene is TRBV5-1, the J gene TRBJ1-2; maybe TRBD1 (5 bases). The germline V gene has CDR1 SGHRS and CDR2 YFSETQ. The germline V and J ends were trimmed by 2 bases and 0 bases, with 11 bases remaining between them. The CDR3 is made up of 15 amino acids. As DNA, the CDR3 is TGCGCCAGCAGCTTAACAGGAGAAGCTAACTATGGCTACACCTTC. Protein sequence: CASSLTGEANYGYTF.